Below are 10 T cell receptor beta chains sequenced from a single sample in a study of T cell responses to AZD1222 COVID-19 vaccine. Assay used: immunoSEQ multiplex PCR; TCRdb lists only in-frame clones, some missing. This sample has 75,000 to 85,000 clones; around 88% occur once, and the top ten carry around 10%. The sequencing here drew on peripheral blood, taken 28 days after the second AZD1222 dose. The receptors shown here come from an adult who received the AZD1222 COVID-19 vaccine.

This chain connects TRBV27 to TRBJ2-2; 7 nucleotides line up with TRBD1. Germline trimming cut 4 bases from V and 3 bases from J; bases unmatched to any gene: 2. Looked up from germline, CDR1 is MNHEY and CDR2 is SMNVEV (reference sequence). CDR3 length: 14 residues. The CDR3 nucleotides are TGTGCCAGCAGTTCTCAGGGGGACACCGGGGAGCTGTTTTTT. Protein: CASSSQGDTGELFF.

The chain links TRBV5-1 to TRBJ2-7; possible D gene TRBD2, 6 bases. The germline V gene has CDR1 SGHRS and CDR2 YFSETQ. V dropped 2 bases and J dropped 3 bases, with 15 bases sitting between them. CDR3 length: 15 residues. The CDR3 is CASSFADAGFYEQYF. The CDR3 bases are TGCGCCAGCAGCTTCGCCGACGCGGGGTTCTACGAGCAGTACTTC.

In nucleotides, the CDR3 is TGTGCCACAACCCAGGGGGGAAATCAAGAGACCCAGTACTTC. Translated: CATTQGGNQETQYF. The chain links TRBV19 to TRBJ2-5; the D gene is possibly TRBD1 (7 bases). The V gene's germline CDR1 is LNHDA and CDR2 SQIVND (reference sequence). V lost 10 bases, J lost 2 bases, and 17 bases lay in between. The CDR3 contains 14 residues.

CDR3 loop: CASSLSTGLLNTEAFF. The CDR3 DNA reads as TGTGCCAGCAGTTTGTCGACAGGATTATTGAACACTGAAGCTTTCTTT. The J gene is TRBJ1-1, the V gene TRBV28; a weak D match, TRBD1 (6 bases). Germline CDR1 reads MDHEN; CDR2 reads SYDVKM. The V and J ends lost 3 bases and 0 bases respectively, with 14 bases between them. The CDR3 spans 16 residues.

This clone was picked up a small number of times. This chain links TRBV29-1 with TRBJ2-7; no clear D gene. CDR3 length: 14 residues. V shed 5 bases and J shed 0 bases, with 14 bases lying between them. Germline V gene sequence: CDR1 SQVTM, CDR2 ANQGSEA. Written as DNA, the CDR3 is TGCAGCGTTTTTGTCGGCGAAAACTCCTACGAGCAGTACTTC. Its protein product is CSVFVGENSYEQYF.

The chain carries TRBV7-2 and TRBJ1-5; D might be TRBD1 (6 bases). Trimming pared 6 bases from V and 2 bases from J, leaving 14 bases between. The germline V gene encodes CDR1 SGHTA and CDR2 FQGNSA. The CDR3 is 15 residues long. DNA for the CDR3: TGTGCCAGCAGGGTTGGCTCAGGGGGCAATCAGCCCCAGCATTTT. It is translated as CASRVGSGGNQPQHF. Complete variable domain (other parts from reference TRBV7-2 and TRBJ1-5): GAGVSQSPSNKVTEKGKDVELRCDPISGHTALYWYRQSLGQGLEFLIYFQGNSAPDKSGLPSDRFSAERTGGSVSTLTIQRTQQEDSAVYLCASRVGSGGNQPQHFGDGTRLSIL.

This clone came up once. The rearrangement links TRBV4-3 to TRBJ2-2; the match to TRBD2 covers 12 bases. The germline V gene encodes CDR1 LGHNA and CDR2 YSLEER. The CDR3 consists of 16 residues. Unmatched junction bases numbered 7, after V lost 4 bases and J lost 7 bases. The CDR3: CASSLNLLAGGGELFF. CDR3 bases: TGCGCCAGCAGCCTAAATCTACTAGCGGGGGGCGGGGAGCTGTTTTTT.

This clone was recorded a few times. The chain recombines TRBV5-1 with TRBJ1-2; a possible D gene is TRBD1 (5 bases). Germline-derived CDR1 and CDR2 are SGHRS and YFSETQ. This CDR3 is built from 15 residues. Trimming cost V 4 bases and J 4 bases, with 17 bases left between them. The CDR3 DNA follows: TGCGCCAGCAGCGCCGATTTAACAGGAATCTATGGCTACACCTTC. This codes for CASSADLTGIYGYTF. Full variable domain (outside the CDR3, taken from reference TRBV5-1 and TRBJ1-2): KAGVTQTPRYLIKTRGQQVTLSCSPISGHRSVSWYQQTPGQGLQFLFEYFSETQRNKGNFPGRFSGRQFSNSRSEMNVSTLELGDSALYLCASSADLTGIYGYTFGSGTRLTVV.

The CDR3 DNA reads as TGTGCCAGCACTGAGTATTACCGGGTTAGCAATCAGCCCCAGCATTTT. Its translation: CASTEYYRVSNQPQHF. The J gene is TRBJ1-5, the V gene TRBV6-1; D is unresolved. Germline V gene data show CDR1 as MNHNS and CDR2 as SASEGT. The V end was cut by 7 bases, the J end by 0 bases, with 16 bases between. The length of the CDR3 is 16 residues.

The chain carries TRBV14 and TRBJ1-1; D not resolved. The CDR3 is made up of 14 amino acids. V dropped 1 base and J dropped 4 bases, with 10 bases sitting between them. Germline V gene lookup returns CDR1 SGHDN and CDR2 FVKESK. Here the CDR3 DNA reads TGTGCCAGCAGCCAAGTAATCAGCGGCACTGAAGCTTTCTTT. This translates into CASSQVISGTEAFF.